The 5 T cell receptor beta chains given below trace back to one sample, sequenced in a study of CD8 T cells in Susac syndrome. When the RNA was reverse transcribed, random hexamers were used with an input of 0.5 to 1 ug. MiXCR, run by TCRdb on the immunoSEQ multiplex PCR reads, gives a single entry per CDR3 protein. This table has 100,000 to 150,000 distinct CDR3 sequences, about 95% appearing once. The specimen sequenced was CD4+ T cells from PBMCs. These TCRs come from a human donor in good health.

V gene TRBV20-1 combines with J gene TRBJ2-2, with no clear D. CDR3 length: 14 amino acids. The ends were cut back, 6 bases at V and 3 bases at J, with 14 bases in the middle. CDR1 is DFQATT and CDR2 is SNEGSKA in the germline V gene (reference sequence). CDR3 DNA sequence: TGCAGTGCCCGGCCCCCCCCTTACACCGGGGAGCTGTTTTTT. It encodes CSARPPPYTGELFF.

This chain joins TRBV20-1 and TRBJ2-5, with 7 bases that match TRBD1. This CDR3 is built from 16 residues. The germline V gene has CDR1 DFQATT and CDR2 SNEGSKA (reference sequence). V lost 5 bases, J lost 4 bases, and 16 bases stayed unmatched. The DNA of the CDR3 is TGCAGTGCTCCACCCAGGTCGAGGGGGCAGAGAGAGACCCAGTACTTC. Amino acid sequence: CSAPPRSRGQRETQYF.

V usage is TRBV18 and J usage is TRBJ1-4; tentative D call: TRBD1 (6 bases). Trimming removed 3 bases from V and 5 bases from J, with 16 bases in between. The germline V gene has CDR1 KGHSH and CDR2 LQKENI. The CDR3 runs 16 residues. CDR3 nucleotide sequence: TGTGCCAGCTCACCTAATCCAGGGGACGTAAATGAAAAACTGTTTTTT. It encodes CASSPNPGDVNEKLFF.

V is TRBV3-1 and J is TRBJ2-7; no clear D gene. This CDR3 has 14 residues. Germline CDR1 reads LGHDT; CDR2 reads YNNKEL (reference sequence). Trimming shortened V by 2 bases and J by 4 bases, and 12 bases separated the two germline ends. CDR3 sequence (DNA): TGTGCCAGCAGCCAAACTCGGAGTCCATACGAGCAGTACTTC. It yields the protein CASSQTRSPYEQYF.

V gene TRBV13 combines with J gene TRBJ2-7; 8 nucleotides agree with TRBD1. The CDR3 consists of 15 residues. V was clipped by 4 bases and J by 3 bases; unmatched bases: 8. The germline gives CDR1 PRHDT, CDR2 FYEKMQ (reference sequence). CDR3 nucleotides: TGTGCCAGCAGCTCTGAAAGGACAGGGTACTACGAGCAGTACTTC. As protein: CASSSERTGYYEQYF. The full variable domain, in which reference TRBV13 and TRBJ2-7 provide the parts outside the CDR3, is AAGVIQSPRHLIKEKRETATLKCYPIPRHDTVYWYQQGPGQDPQFLISFYEKMQSDKGSIPDRFSAQQFSDYHSELNMSSLELGDSALYFCASSSERTGYYEQYFGPGTRLTVT.